This T cell receptor (beta chain) was retrieved from a study of metastatic and nonmetastatic thyroid tumors. Study-wide results and limits: Reports indicated that malignant thyroid tumors showed significantly higher TCR beta diversity than benign nodules did, in blood and tumor.

Thyroid surgery took place with no prior treatment in any patient. This clone has more than one count but fewer than ten. The antigen is not known. TCRdb re-clonotyped the PCR reads via MiXCR. The sample shows 30,000 to 40,000 clones, roughly 13% of them seen only once. The germline gives CDR1 SQVTM, CDR2 ANQGSEA. The CDR3 is 13 amino acids. The V and J ends lost 8 bases and 4 bases respectively, with 17 bases between them. This chain connects TRBV29-1 to TRBJ1-1; D possibly corresponds to TRBD1 (5 bases). The TCR sequence derives from a female donor with papillary thyroid cancer or a benign thyroid nodule (not recorded which). Some clones in this sample may be carry-over from other donors' samples. Material for sequencing was blood. The CDR3 coding sequence is TGCAGCTCCCAAATAGGGGCGAGCACTGAAGCTTTCTTT. Translated: CSSQIGASTEAFF.